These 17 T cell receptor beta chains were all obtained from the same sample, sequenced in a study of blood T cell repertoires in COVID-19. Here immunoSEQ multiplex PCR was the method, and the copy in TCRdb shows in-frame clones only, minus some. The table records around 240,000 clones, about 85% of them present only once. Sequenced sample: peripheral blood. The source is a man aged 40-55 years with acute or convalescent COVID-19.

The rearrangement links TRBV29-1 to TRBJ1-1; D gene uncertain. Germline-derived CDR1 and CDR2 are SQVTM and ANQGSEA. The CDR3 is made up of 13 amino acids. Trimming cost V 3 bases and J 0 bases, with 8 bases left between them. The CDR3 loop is CSVDITMNTEAFF. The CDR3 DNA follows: TGCAGCGTTGACATTACTATGAACACTGAAGCTTTCTTT.

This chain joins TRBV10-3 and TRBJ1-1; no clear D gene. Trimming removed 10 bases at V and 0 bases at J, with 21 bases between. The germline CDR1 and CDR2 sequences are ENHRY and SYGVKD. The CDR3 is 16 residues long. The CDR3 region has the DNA TGTGCCACCCAATCAGGCCCCTTTGGCATGAACACTGAAGCTTTCTTT. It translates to CATQSGPFGMNTEAFF.

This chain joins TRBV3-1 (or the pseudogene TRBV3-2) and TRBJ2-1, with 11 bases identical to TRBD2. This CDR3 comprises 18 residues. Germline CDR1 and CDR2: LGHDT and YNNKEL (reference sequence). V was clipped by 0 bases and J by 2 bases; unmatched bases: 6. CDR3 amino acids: CASSQDGASGGTYNEQFF. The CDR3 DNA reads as TGTGCCAGCAGCCAAGACGGGGCTAGCGGGGGGACCTACAATGAGCAGTTCTTC.

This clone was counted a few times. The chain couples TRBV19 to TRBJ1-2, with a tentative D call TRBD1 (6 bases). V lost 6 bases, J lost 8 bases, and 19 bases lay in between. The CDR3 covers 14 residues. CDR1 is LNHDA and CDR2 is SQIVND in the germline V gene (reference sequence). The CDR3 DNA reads TGTGCCAGTAGAGAAGGGCAGGGGACGAACGGCTACACCTTC. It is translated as CASREGQGTNGYTF.

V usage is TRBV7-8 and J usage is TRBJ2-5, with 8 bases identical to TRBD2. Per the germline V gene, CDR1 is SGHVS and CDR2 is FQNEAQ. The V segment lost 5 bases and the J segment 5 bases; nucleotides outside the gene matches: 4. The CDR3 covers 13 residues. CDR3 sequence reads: CASSERGRETQYF. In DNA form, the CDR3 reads TGTGCCAGCAGCGAGCGGGGGAGGGAGACCCAGTACTTC.

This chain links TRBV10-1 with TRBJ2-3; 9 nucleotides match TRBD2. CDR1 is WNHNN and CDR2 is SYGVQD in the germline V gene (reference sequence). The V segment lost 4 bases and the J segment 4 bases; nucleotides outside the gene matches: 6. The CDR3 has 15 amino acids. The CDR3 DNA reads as TGCGCCAGCAGTGCCCAGCGGGGGGCATCAGATACGCAGTATTTT. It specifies CASSAQRGASDTQYF.

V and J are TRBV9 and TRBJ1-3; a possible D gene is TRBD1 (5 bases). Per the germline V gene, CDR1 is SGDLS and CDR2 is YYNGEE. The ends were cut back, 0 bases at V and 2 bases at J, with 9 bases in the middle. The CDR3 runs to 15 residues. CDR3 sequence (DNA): TGTGCCAGCAGCGTAGGCGAAGGGGCTGGAAACACCATATATTTT. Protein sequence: CASSVGEGAGNTIYF.

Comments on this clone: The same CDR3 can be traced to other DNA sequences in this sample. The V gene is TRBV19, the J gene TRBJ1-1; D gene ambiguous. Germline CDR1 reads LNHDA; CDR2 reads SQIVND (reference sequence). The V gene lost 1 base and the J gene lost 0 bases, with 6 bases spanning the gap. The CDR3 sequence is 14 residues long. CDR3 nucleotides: TGTGCCAGTAGTATAGGTCTAATGAACACTGAAGCTTTCTTT. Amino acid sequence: CASSIGLMNTEAFF.

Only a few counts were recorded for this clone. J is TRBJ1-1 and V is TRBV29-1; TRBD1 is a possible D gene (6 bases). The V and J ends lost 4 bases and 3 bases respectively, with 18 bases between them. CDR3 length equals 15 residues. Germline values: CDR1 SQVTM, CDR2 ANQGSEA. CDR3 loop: CSVGTEARVDTEAFF. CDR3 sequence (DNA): TGCAGCGTTGGGACAGAGGCGCGGGTGGACACTGAAGCTTTCTTT.

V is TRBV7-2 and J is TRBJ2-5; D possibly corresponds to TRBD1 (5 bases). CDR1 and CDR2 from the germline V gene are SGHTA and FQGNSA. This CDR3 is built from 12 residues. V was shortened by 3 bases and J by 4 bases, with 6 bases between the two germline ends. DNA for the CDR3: TGTGCCAGCAGCTTCGACAGAGAGACCCAGTACTTC. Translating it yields CASSFDRETQYF.

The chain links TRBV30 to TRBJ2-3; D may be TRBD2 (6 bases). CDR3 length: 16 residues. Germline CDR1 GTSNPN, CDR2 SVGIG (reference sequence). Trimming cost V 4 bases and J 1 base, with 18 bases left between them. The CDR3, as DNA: TGTGCCTGGACCCAAAAGGAGGGGATGCGCACAGATACGCAGTATTTT. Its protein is CAWTQKEGMRTDTQYF.

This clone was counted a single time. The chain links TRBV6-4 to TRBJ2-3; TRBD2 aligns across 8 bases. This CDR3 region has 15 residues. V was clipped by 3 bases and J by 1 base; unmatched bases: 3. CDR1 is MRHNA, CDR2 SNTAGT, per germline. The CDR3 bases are TGTGCCAGCAGTGAATCGGGGGGGGGCACAGATACGCAGTATTTT. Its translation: CASSESGGGTDTQYF.

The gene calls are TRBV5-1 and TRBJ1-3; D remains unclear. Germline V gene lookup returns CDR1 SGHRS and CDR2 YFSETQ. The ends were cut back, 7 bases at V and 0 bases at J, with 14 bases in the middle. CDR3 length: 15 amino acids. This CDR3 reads CASHDPGSSGNTIYF. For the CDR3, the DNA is TGCGCCAGCCATGATCCCGGGAGCTCTGGAAACACCATATATTTT.

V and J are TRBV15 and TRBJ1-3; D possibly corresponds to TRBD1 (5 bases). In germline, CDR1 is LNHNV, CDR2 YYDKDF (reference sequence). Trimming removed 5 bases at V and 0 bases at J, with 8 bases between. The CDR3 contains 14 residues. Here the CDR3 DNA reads TGTGCCACCAGCGGACAAGACTCTGGAAACACCATATATTTT. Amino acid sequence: CATSGQDSGNTIYF.

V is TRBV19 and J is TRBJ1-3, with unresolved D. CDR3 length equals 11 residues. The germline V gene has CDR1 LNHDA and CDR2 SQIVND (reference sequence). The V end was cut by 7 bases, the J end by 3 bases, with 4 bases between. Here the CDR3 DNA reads TGTGCCAGTACCATTGGAAACACCATATATTTT. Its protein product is CASTIGNTIYF.

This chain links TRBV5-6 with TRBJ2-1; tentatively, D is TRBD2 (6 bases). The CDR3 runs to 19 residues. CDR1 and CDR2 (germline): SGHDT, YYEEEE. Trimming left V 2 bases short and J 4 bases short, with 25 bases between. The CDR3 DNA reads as TGTGCCAGCAGCTTCCGTTTTGACCCCCGGGGGACCCGGTACAATGAGCAGTTCTTC. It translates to CASSFRFDPRGTRYNEQFF.

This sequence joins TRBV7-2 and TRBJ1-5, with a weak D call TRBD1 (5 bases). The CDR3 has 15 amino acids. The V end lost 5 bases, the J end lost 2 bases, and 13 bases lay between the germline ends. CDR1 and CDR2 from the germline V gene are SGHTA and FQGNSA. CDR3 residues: CASSPRVVGNQPQHF. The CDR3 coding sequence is TGTGCCAGCAGCCCCAGGGTAGTTGGCAATCAGCCCCAGCATTTT.